Below, 15 T cell receptor beta chains from the same sample are listed, as sequenced in a study of blood T cell repertoires in COVID-19. Data came from immunoSEQ multiplex PCR; TCRdb stores just in-frame clones and leaves some out. The data show roughly 230,000 clones, roughly 84% seen once. Source material: peripheral blood. These receptors were collected from a middle-aged man with acute or convalescent COVID-19.

This clone showed up just a few times. The chain uses TRBV25-1 and TRBJ2-1, with a tentative D call TRBD1 (5 bases). CDR1 and CDR2 from the germline V gene are MGHDK and SYGVNS. Trimming took 3 bases from V and 7 from J, leaving 10 bases between them. The CDR3 totals 13 residues. The CDR3 is CASSEAGWNEQFF. CDR3 coding DNA: TGTGCCAGCAGTGAGGCAGGGTGGAATGAGCAGTTCTTC.

V gene TRBV28 combines with J gene TRBJ2-3; no reliable D call. Germline V gene data show CDR1 as MDHEN and CDR2 as SYDVKM. Trimming pared 5 bases from V and 2 bases from J, leaving 14 bases between. The CDR3 totals 15 residues. The chain's CDR3 is CASSLPRVVTDTQYF. The CDR3 bases are TGTGCCAGCAGTCTCCCTCGGGTCGTCACAGATACGCAGTATTTT.

This clone was seen just once. The V gene is TRBV7-9, the J gene TRBJ1-6, with TRBD1 as a possible D gene (6 bases). From germline, CDR1 is SEHNR and CDR2 FQNEAQ (reference sequence). The CDR3 is 15 amino acids. V lost 5 bases and J lost 5, with 13 bases in between. CDR3 sequence: CASSTRGANNSPLHF. Written as DNA, the CDR3 is TGTGCCAGCAGCACCCGGGGGGCTAATAATTCACCCCTCCACTTT. Supplemented by reference TRBV7-9 and TRBJ1-6, the full variable domain reads DTGVSQNPRHKITKRGQNVTFRCDPISEHNRLYWYRQTLGQGPEFLTYFQNEAQLEKSRLLSDRFSAERPKGSFSTLEIQRTEQGDSAMYLCASSTRGANNSPLHFGNGTRLTVT.

Turning to this clone: Other DNA sequences within the sample encode an identical CDR3. The V call is TRBV10-3, the J call TRBJ1-5, with D possibly TRBD1 on 5 matching bases. V was cut by 2 bases and J by 6 bases, with 8 bases left in between. The CDR3 has 13 amino acids. In germline, CDR1 is ENHRY, CDR2 SYGVKD. Here the CDR3 DNA reads TGTGCCATCAGTGAGGGCCAGGGTCAGCCCCAGCATTTT. Translation: CAISEGQGQPQHF.

In this sample, this clone turned up once. The chain links TRBV3-1 (or the pseudogene TRBV3-2) to TRBJ2-5, with no clear D. The CDR3 runs to 15 residues. CDR1 is LGHDT and CDR2 is YNNKEL in the germline V gene (reference sequence). V lost 1 base and J 1 base, leaving 10 bases between the germline ends. The CDR3 sequence: CASSQGTRPQETQYF. The CDR3 DNA reads as TGTGCCAGCAGCCAAGGTACCAGGCCCCAAGAGACCCAGTACTTC.

This chain connects TRBV18 to TRBJ2-3, with TRBD1 matching over 7 bases. V shed 3 bases, J shed 4 bases, and the junction held 4 bases outside the gene matches. CDR3 length: 14 residues. Germline V gene sequence: CDR1 KGHSH, CDR2 LQKENI. CDR3: CASSPGQRADTQYF. The CDR3, as DNA: TGTGCCAGCTCACCGGGACAGAGGGCAGATACGCAGTATTTT. The whole variable domain, filled in from reference TRBV18 and TRBJ2-3, reads NAGVMQNPRHLVRRRGQEARLRCSPMKGHSHVYWYRQLPEEGLKFMVYLQKENIIDESGMPKERFSAEFPKEGPSILRIQQVVRGDSAAYFCASSPGQRADTQYFGPGTRLTVL.

This chain links TRBV6-5 with TRBJ1-1; a possible D gene is TRBD1 (5 bases). V lost 7 bases and J lost 5, with 8 bases in between. This CDR3 has 11 amino acids. Germline CDR1 reads MNHEY; CDR2 reads SVGAGI. This CDR3 reads CASTPGTEAFF. CDR3 nucleotide sequence: TGTGCCAGCACTCCAGGGACTGAAGCTTTCTTT.

The V gene is TRBV30, the J gene TRBJ1-3; a weak D match, TRBD1 (5 bases). The germline gives CDR1 GTSNPN, CDR2 SVGIG (reference sequence). This CDR3 region has 12 residues. V lost 3 bases and J lost 3, with 6 bases in between. CDR3 DNA sequence: TGTGCCTGGAGGGGGGGTGGAAACACCATATATTTT. Translated: CAWRGGGNTIYF.

The V and J genes are TRBV25-1 and TRBJ1-2, with 8 bases fitting TRBD1. The CDR3 covers 14 residues. Losses at the gene ends were 6 bases for V and 6 bases for J; bases not matched to a gene: 9. Germline V gene lookup returns CDR1 MGHDK and CDR2 SYGVNS. The CDR3 DNA reads TGTGCCAGCAGAATGACAGGGGAAGGGCATGGCTACACCTTC. Its translation: CASRMTGEGHGYTF.

This chain uses TRBV18 with TRBJ2-7; TRBD2 is a possible D gene (5 bases). V lost 0 bases to trimming and J lost 3 bases, with 6 bases between them. This CDR3 contains 13 residues. CDR1 is KGHSH, CDR2 LQKENI, per germline. The CDR3, as DNA: TGTGCCAGCTCACCACCGGGAGACTACGAGCAGTACTTC. Translated: CASSPPGDYEQYF. Variable domain in full (rest from reference TRBV18 and TRBJ2-7): NAGVMQNPRHLVRRRGQEARLRCSPMKGHSHVYWYRQLPEEGLKFMVYLQKENIIDESGMPKERFSAEFPKEGPSILRIQQVVRGDSAAYFCASSPPGDYEQYFGPGTRLTVT.

The V and J genes are TRBV30 and TRBJ1-2, with D perhaps matching TRBD1 (5 bases). This CDR3 contains 14 residues. Per the germline V gene, CDR1 is GTSNPN and CDR2 is SVGIG (reference sequence). V was clipped by 6 bases and J by 2 bases, with 16 bases between them. CDR3 loop: CACLGGWGNYGYTF. In nucleotides, the CDR3 is TGTGCCTGCCTGGGAGGATGGGGGAACTATGGCTACACCTTC.

V usage is TRBV6-2 or TRBV6-3 and J usage is TRBJ2-3; no clear D gene. The CDR3 runs 16 residues. V lost 0 bases, J lost 2 bases, and 12 bases lay in between. Germline loops: CDR1 MNHEY, CDR2 SVGEGT. The CDR3, as DNA: TGTGCCAGCAGTTACTCGAATGAGCACCCCACAGATACGCAGTATTTT. It codes for CASSYSNEHPTDTQYF.

The chain couples TRBV18 to TRBJ1-2; perhaps TRBD1 as D (5 bases). V was pared by 1 base and J by 0 bases, with 24 bases between. CDR3 length: 20 amino acids. From germline, CDR1 is KGHSH and CDR2 LQKENI. This CDR3 is CASSPLDSSAGRQTNYGYTF. The CDR3 DNA is TGTGCCAGCTCACCACTCGATTCTTCGGCAGGGCGACAGACTAACTATGGCTACACCTTC.

Points on this clone: This may come from a read error, since a much larger clone is one base off. This CDR3 is also generated by other DNA sequences in the sample. The V call is TRBV7-3, the J call TRBJ1-1, with D uncertain. The CDR3 totals 13 residues. Deletions cut 2 bases from V and 1 base from J, with 5 bases between. Germline V gives CDR1 SGHTA, CDR2 FQGTGA. The CDR3 DNA follows: TGTGCCAGCAGCTTACAGCGGAACACTGAAGCTTTCTTT. This sequence encodes CASSLQRNTEAFF.

This chain joins TRBV5-8 and TRBJ2-7; 7 bases are shared with TRBD1. In germline, CDR1 is SGHTS, CDR2 YDEGEE. The CDR3 spans 14 residues. Losses at the gene ends were 1 base for V and 3 bases for J; bases not matched to a gene: 4. CDR3 sequence reads: CASSLPGGSYEQYF. The CDR3 bases are TGTGCCAGCAGCTTGCCAGGGGGAAGCTACGAGCAGTACTTC.